This T cell receptor beta chain appears in the sequencing data of a study of T cells after yellow fever vaccination. Study conclusions and caveats: In FACS-sorted repertoires, abundant clonotypes from the bulk population could appear as contaminants. The booster saw the reappearance of most primary-vaccination clones (around 96% CD4, 80% to 90% CD8). Overall, a small share of clonotypes was seen in both CD4 and CD8 compartments.

J was trimmed by 6 bases and V by 3 bases; bases with no gene match: 15. Germline assignment: CDR1 MDHEN and CDR2 SYDVKM. There are 17 residues in the CDR3. Making TCR cDNA involved 5'RACE template switching, which added UMIs and a universal primer site. TCRdb used MiXCR to reprocess the 5' RACE reads, holding one entry per CDR3 protein. There are some 350,000 distinct CDR3 sequences in the sample; 11% occur only once, and 18% lies in the top ten. Notes on this clonotype: What it recognizes is unknown.

This receptor was taken from a man younger than 30 who received the YFV17D yellow fever vaccine. The rearrangement links TRBV28 to TRBJ2-3; 7 nucleotides align to TRBD1. The sample consisted of PBMCs, taken on the day of the first yellow fever vaccination. CDR3 residues: CASSFVQGRVRGDTQYF. The CDR3 DNA reads TGTGCCAGCAGTTTTGTGCAGGGCCGGGTCAGGGGGGATACGCAGTATTTT.